Listed below are T cell receptor beta chains from one sample, sequenced in a study of T cell repertoires in cytomegalovirus infection. TCRdb re-analysed the reads in MiXCR, keeping a single row per CDR3 protein. This sample has hundreds of thousands of distinct CDR3 sequences; 10% to 12% occur once, and the top ten carry roughly 10%. Sequenced material: PBMCs. All receptors come from a human donor in good health (CMV status not recorded). Some clones in this sample may be carry-over from other donors' samples. Each CDR3 is given without its conserved first and last residue. Fields, in order: J gene, V gene, clone size, CDR3 protein. Clone size, where shown, is once, few, many, or a class for clones that have expanded.

J: TRBJ2-5
V: TRBV7-9
size: many
CDR3: ASSLGRVSGIGETQY

J: TRBJ1-5
V: TRBV7-9
size: -
CDR3: ASSREVGTQH

J: TRBJ2-5
V: TRBV3-1
size: many
CDR3: ASSQAGGVETQY

J: TRBJ1-1
V: TRBV6-1
size: -
CDR3: ASIPGGEAF

J: TRBJ2-1
V: TRBV18
size: few
CDR3: ASSTGQGGGEQF

J: TRBJ2-1
V: TRBV9
size: -
CDR3: ASSVARRADNEQF

J: TRBJ2-7
V: TRBV10-3
size: few
CDR3: AISESEGREQY

J: TRBJ1-4
V: TRBV12-3/TRBV12-4
size: -
CDR3: ASSLESREKLF

J: TRBJ2-5
V: TRBV19
size: many
CDR3: ASSIYGRETQY

J: TRBJ1-4
V: TRBV5-5
size: many
CDR3: ASSPLGGEKLF

J: TRBJ2-1
V: TRBV14
size: many
CDR3: ASSQGFASGYNEQF

J: TRBJ1-1
V: TRBV11-2
size: many
CDR3: ASAQGLIDEAF

J: TRBJ2-7
V: TRBV10-3
size: many
CDR3: AISEYGGTPSYEQY

J: TRBJ2-4
V: TRBV28
size: many
CDR3: ASSLPGALMNIQY

J: TRBJ2-1
V: TRBV10-3
size: many
CDR3: AISPRGSYNEQF

J: TRBJ2-4
V: TRBV7-3
size: many
CDR3: ASSLGQGPPLGNIQY

J: TRBJ1-6
V: TRBV7-2
size: many
CDR3: ASSLETNSPLH

J: TRBJ2-1
V: TRBV27
size: many
CDR3: ASSWTITIDEQF

J: TRBJ1-6
V: TRBV7-9
size: -
CDR3: ASSPAPPGPPLH

J: TRBJ2-7
V: TRBV7-2
size: -
CDR3: ASSARGGVHKKEQY